The next 18 T cell receptor beta chains were all read from a single sample in a study of blood T cell repertoires in COVID-19. Assay used: immunoSEQ multiplex PCR; TCRdb lists only in-frame clones, some missing. The data show roughly 310,000 clones, roughly 88% seen once. The sequenced sample consisted of peripheral blood. These receptors all come from a woman between 45 and 60 years old with active or convalescent COVID-19.

This chain joins TRBV4-3 and TRBJ2-4; no clear D gene. CDR3 length: 15 residues. In germline, CDR1 is LGHNA, CDR2 YSLEER. V was shortened by 0 bases and J by 2 bases, with 8 bases between the two germline ends. The CDR3 sequence: CASSQDSNTKNIQYF. The CDR3 nucleotides are TGCGCCAGCAGCCAAGATTCTAATACCAAAAACATTCAGTACTTC.

The chain is built from TRBV5-4 and TRBJ1-3; D gene uncertain. Germline values: CDR1 SGHNT, CDR2 YYREEE (reference sequence). The CDR3 has 15 residues. Between the trimmed V and J ends, which lost 4 bases and 3 bases, there was a span of 14 bases. CDR3 nucleotide sequence: TGTGCCAGCAGCGACGGGAGGTCCGGTGGAAACACCATATATTTT. This sequence encodes CASSDGRSGGNTIYF.

The gene calls are TRBV7-6 and TRBJ2-3; possible D gene TRBD2, 6 bases. CDR3 size: 16 residues. The V gene lost 5 bases and the J gene lost 3 bases, with 18 bases spanning the gap. CDR1 SGHVS and CDR2 FNYEAQ come from the germline V gene. The CDR3 DNA follows: TGTGCCAGCAGCCGCGGTCCTTCGGGGGTTACAGATACGCAGTATTTT. This encodes CASSRGPSGVTDTQYF.

V and J are TRBV5-8 and TRBJ2-1; a possible D gene is TRBD2 (6 bases). The V end was cut by 4 bases, the J end by 5 bases, with 10 bases between. The V gene's germline CDR1 is SGHTS and CDR2 YDEGEE. The CDR3 totals 13 residues. CDR3 protein: CASSRGTHNEQFF. Written as DNA, the CDR3 is TGTGCCAGCAGCCGTGGGACTCACAATGAGCAGTTCTTC.

The chain joins TRBV5-1 to TRBJ1-6, with 8 bases identical to TRBD1. The V and J ends lost 0 bases and 7 bases, in that order; junction bases with no gene match: 6. CDR3 length equals 16 residues. Germline lookup yields CDR1 SGHRS and CDR2 YFSETQ. Here the CDR3 DNA reads TGCGCCAGCAGCTTGGACAGGGGGGCTGGCAATTCACCCCTCCACTTT. Protein product: CASSLDRGAGNSPLHF. Together with reference TRBV5-1 and TRBJ1-6, the CDR3 gives the full variable domain: KAGVTQTPRYLIKTRGQQVTLSCSPISGHRSVSWYQQTPGQGLQFLFEYFSETQRNKGNFPGRFSGRQFSNSRSEMNVSTLELGDSALYLCASSLDRGAGNSPLHFGNGTRLTVT.

Here the CDR3 DNA reads TGTGCCAGCAGCTTAGGAATTCGGCGGGGGGGCTCCTACGAGCAGTACTTC. This translates into CASSLGIRRGGSYEQYF. The V gene is TRBV7-2, the J gene TRBJ2-7; TRBD2 agrees at 9 bases. The trim removed 1 base at V and 0 bases at J, leaving 7 bases unmatched. Germline V gives CDR1 SGHTA, CDR2 FQGNSA. This CDR3 region has 17 residues.

A single count supports this clone. The rearrangement uses TRBV5-1 and TRBJ2-7; TRBD2 matches 7 bases. J gave up 4 bases and V 4 bases, and 11 bases lay outside the gene matches. CDR3 length: 15 amino acids. Germline V gene lookup returns CDR1 SGHRS and CDR2 YFSETQ. The CDR3 DNA reads as TGCGCCAGCAGCCCCGGGGGGACCCTCGGATACGAGCAGTACTTC. Amino acids: CASSPGGTLGYEQYF.

This clone has just a few counts. The chain combines TRBV28 with TRBJ1-5, with 8 bases fitting TRBD1. CDR1 is MDHEN, CDR2 SYDVKM, per germline. V shed 5 bases and J 7 bases; nucleotides not matched to a gene: 7. The length of the CDR3 is 14 residues. CDR3 region: CASSEQGEWQPQHF. In DNA, the CDR3 is TGTGCCAGCAGTGAACAGGGGGAATGGCAGCCCCAGCATTTT. Full variable domain (outside the CDR3, taken from reference TRBV28 and TRBJ1-5): DVKVTQSSRYLVKRTGEKVFLECVQDMDHENMFWYRQDPGLGLRLIYFSYDVKMKEKGDIPEGYSVSREKKERFSLILESASTNQTSMYLCASSEQGEWQPQHFGDGTRLSIL.

V usage is TRBV6-6 and J usage is TRBJ2-1; tentatively, D is TRBD2 (6 bases). Between the trimmed V and J ends, which lost 5 bases and 0 bases, there was a span of 14 bases. The CDR3 runs to 16 residues. Germline lookup yields CDR1 MNHNY and CDR2 SVGAGI (reference sequence). CDR3 amino acids: CASSGGLESSYNEQFF. The CDR3 DNA sequence: TGTGCCAGCAGTGGGGGACTGGAGAGCTCCTACAATGAGCAGTTCTTC.

The gene calls are TRBV6-6 and TRBJ1-4; 12 bases map to TRBD1. V lost 10 bases and J lost 5; bases outside the gene matches: 11. The CDR3 is 16 residues long. CDR1 is MNHNY, CDR2 SVGAGI, per germline (reference sequence). CDR3 sequence (DNA): TGTGCCACAACTCCGGGACAGGGGGCCTCAAATGAAAAACTGTTTTTT. It specifies CATTPGQGASNEKLFF.

The J gene is TRBJ1-1, the V gene TRBV19, with D maybe TRBD1 (6 bases). The CDR3 totals 15 residues. Deletions cut 6 bases from V and 5 bases from J, with 19 bases between. Germline V gene sequence: CDR1 LNHDA, CDR2 SQIVND (reference sequence). The CDR3 region has the DNA TGTGCCAGTAGGGGGGGGCTGGAACGAGGGACTGAAGCTTTCTTT. This codes for CASRGGLERGTEAFF.

The chain uses TRBV4-1 and TRBJ1-1, with 7 bases matching TRBD1. With 4 bases clipped from V and 2 bases from J, the junction kept 10 bases outside the gene matches. Germline values: CDR1 MGHRA, CDR2 YSYEKL. There are 16 residues in the CDR3. The CDR3, as DNA: TGCGCCAGCAGCCTATCTTCTGGGACAGAAAACACTGAAGCTTTCTTT. It is translated as CASSLSSGTENTEAFF.

The gene calls are TRBV6-5 and TRBJ2-1; 8 bases map to TRBD1. Per germline, CDR1 MNHEY and CDR2 SVGAGI. The CDR3 length is 14 residues. Trimming removed 4 bases from V and 6 bases from J; junction bases left unmatched: 5. CDR3 bases: TGTGCCAGCAGTTCGGACAGGGTTGGCAATGAGCAGTTCTTC. The encoded protein is CASSSDRVGNEQFF.

V usage is TRBV4-3 and J usage is TRBJ1-1, with TRBD1 matching over 9 bases. This CDR3 is 15 amino acids long. The V gene end was trimmed by 0 bases and the J gene end by 5 bases; junction bases not matched to a gene: 4. Germline CDR1 LGHNA, CDR2 YSLEER. CDR3 in DNA: TGCGCCAGCAGCCAAGACGGGACAGGGTTGACTGAAGCTTTCTTT. Protein product: CASSQDGTGLTEAFF.

As concerns this clone: The same CDR3 is also encoded by other DNA sequences in this sample. V is TRBV11-2 and J is TRBJ1-2, with a tentative D call TRBD1 (6 bases). Germline V CDR1 and CDR2: SGHAT, FQNNGV. The CDR3 contains 14 residues. With 0 bases removed from V and 7 bases from J, the gap between germline ends came to 12 bases. DNA for the CDR3: TGTGCCAGCAGCTTAGATCAGGGCAGGGGTGGCTACACCTTC. Translating gives CASSLDQGRGGYTF.

A few counts support this clone. This chain joins TRBV2 and TRBJ2-2, with D perhaps TRBD2 (6 bases). The CDR3 extends over 15 amino acids. Germline CDR1 reads SNHLY; CDR2 reads FYNNEI. Trimming removed 9 bases at V and 4 bases at J, with 18 bases between. The CDR3 protein is CASGEWEVFTGELFF. The CDR3 DNA reads as TGTGCCAGTGGAGAGTGGGAGGTTTTCACCGGGGAGCTGTTTTTT.

The chain combines TRBV11-3 with TRBJ2-5; TRBD1 agrees at 8 bases. This CDR3 has 15 amino acids. Germline V lookup: CDR1 SGHNT, CDR2 YENEEA. The V and J ends lost 6 bases and 2 bases, in that order; junction bases with no gene match: 8. This CDR3 reads CASSHRGLGQETQYF. The CDR3 DNA is TGTGCCAGCAGTCACAGGGGGTTGGGGCAAGAGACCCAGTACTTC. Full variable domain (outside the CDR3, taken from reference TRBV11-3 and TRBJ2-5): EAGVVQSPRYKIIEKKQPVAFWCNPISGHNTLYWYLQNLGQGPELLIRYENEEAVDDSQLPKDRFSAERLKGVDSTLKIQPAELGDSAVYLCASSHRGLGQETQYFGPGTRLLVL.

This clone was detected only once. The V call is TRBV10-3, the J call TRBJ1-1, with 8 bases aligning to TRBD1. This CDR3 region has 17 residues. From germline, CDR1 is ENHRY and CDR2 SYGVKD. J lost 0 bases, V lost 10 bases, and 16 bases had no gene match. CDR3 in amino acids: CATRDVEQGQVNTEAFF. DNA of the CDR3: TGTGCCACCAGAGATGTGGAGCAGGGACAGGTGAACACTGAAGCTTTCTTT.